This TCR beta chain originates from a study of breast tumors, draining lymph nodes, adjacent tissues. This clonotype came up many times. There are 16 residues in the CDR3. Germline-derived CDR1 and CDR2 are SNHLY and FYNNEI. Germline trimming cut 6 bases from V and 1 base from J; bases unmatched to any gene: 5. Samples came from axillary lymph nodes draining the breast cancer. Via MiXCR, TCRdb re-called the multiplex PCR reads, giving one row per CDR3 protein. Of a few hundred thousand distinct CDR3 sequences in the sample, under 40% were seen once. The sequenced material came from axillary lymph node tissue. This clonotype was sampled from a female donor with breast cancer. Some clones in this sample may be carry-over from other donors' samples. The rearrangement links TRBV2 to TRBJ2-3, with TRBD2 matching 12 bases. The CDR3 region is CASRARLAGGTDTQYF. The CDR3 DNA follows: TGTGCCAGCAGGGCTAGACTAGCGGGGGGCACAGATACGCAGTATTTT.